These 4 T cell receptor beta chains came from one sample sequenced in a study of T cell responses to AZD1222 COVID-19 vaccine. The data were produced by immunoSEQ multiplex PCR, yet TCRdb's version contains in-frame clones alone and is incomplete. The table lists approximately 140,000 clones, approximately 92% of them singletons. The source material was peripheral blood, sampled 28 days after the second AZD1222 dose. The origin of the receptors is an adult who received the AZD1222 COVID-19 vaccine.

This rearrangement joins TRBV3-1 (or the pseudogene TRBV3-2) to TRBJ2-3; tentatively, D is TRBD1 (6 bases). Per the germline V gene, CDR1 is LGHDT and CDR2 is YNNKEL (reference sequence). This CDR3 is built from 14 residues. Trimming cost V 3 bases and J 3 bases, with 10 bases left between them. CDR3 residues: CASSQGRGTDTQYF. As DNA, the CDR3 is TGTGCCAGCAGCCAGGGCAGGGGAACAGATACGCAGTATTTT.

CDR3 amino acids: CASSLGLGTAYEAFF. The CDR3 DNA reads as TGTGCCAGCAGCTTAGGCCTAGGGACAGCTTACGAAGCTTTCTTT. The V call is TRBV7-9, the J call TRBJ1-1, with 7 bases identical to TRBD1. The J segment lost 8 bases and the V segment lost 1 base, leaving 10 bases of the junction unmatched. Germline V CDR1 and CDR2: SEHNR, FQNEAQ (reference sequence). CDR3 length: 15 residues.

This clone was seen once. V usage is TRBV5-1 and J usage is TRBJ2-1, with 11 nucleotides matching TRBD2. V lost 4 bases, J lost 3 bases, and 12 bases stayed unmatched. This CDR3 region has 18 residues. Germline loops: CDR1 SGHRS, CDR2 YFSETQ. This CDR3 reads CASSPGTSGGANYNEQFF. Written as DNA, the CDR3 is TGCGCCAGCAGCCCTGGGACTAGCGGAGGAGCCAACTACAATGAGCAGTTCTTC.

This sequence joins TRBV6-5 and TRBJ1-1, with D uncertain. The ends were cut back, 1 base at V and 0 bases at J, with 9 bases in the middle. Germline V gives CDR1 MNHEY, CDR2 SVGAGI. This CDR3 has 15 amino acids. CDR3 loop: CASSYLEGLNTEAFF. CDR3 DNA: TGTGCCAGCAGTTACTTGGAGGGCTTGAACACTGAAGCTTTCTTT.